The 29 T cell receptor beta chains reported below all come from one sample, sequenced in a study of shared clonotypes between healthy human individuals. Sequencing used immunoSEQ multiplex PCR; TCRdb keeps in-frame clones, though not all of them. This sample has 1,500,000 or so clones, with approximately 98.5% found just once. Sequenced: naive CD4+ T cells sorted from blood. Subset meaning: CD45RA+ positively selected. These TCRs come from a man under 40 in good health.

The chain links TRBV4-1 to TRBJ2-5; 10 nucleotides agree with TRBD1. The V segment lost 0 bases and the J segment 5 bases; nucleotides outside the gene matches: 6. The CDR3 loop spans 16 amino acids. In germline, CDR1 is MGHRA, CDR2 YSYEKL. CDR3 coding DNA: TGCGCCAGCAGCCAAGATGGGACAGGGGCCAAGGAGACCCAGTACTTC. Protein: CASSQDGTGAKETQYF.

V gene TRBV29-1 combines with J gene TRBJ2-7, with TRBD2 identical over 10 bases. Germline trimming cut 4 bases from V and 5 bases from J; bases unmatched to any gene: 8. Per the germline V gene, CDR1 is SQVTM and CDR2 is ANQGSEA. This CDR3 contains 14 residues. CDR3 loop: CSVATLAGDNEQYF. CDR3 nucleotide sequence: TGCAGCGTTGCAACTCTAGCGGGAGACAACGAGCAGTACTTC.

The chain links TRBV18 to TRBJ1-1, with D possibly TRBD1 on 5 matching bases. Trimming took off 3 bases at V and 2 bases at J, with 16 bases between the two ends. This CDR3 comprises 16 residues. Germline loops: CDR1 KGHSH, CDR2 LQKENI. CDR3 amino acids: CASSPGLARGNTEAFF. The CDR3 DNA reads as TGTGCCAGCTCACCGGGACTCGCCCGTGGAAACACTGAAGCTTTCTTT. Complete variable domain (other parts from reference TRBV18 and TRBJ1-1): NAGVMQNPRHLVRRRGQEARLRCSPMKGHSHVYWYRQLPEEGLKFMVYLQKENIIDESGMPKERFSAEFPKEGPSILRIQQVVRGDSAAYFCASSPGLARGNTEAFFGQGTRLTVV.

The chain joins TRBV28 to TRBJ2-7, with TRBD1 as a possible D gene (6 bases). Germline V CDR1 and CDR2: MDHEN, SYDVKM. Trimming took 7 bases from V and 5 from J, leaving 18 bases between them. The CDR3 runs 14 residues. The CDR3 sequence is CASTQGQHPHEQYF. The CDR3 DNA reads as TGTGCCAGCACCCAAGGACAGCACCCCCACGAGCAGTACTTC.

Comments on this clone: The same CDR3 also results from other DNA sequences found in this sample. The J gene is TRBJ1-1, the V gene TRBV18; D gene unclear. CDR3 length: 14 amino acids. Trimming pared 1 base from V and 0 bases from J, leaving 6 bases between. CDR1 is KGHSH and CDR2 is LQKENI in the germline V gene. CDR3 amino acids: CASSPQRVNTEAFF. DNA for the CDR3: TGTGCCAGCTCACCACAGAGGGTGAACACTGAAGCTTTCTTT.

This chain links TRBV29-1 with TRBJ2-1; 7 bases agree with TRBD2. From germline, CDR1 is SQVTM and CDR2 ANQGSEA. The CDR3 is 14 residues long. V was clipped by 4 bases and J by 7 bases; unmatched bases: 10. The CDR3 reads CSVAMAGAMNEQFF. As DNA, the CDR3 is TGCAGCGTTGCAATGGCGGGAGCGATGAATGAGCAGTTCTTC.

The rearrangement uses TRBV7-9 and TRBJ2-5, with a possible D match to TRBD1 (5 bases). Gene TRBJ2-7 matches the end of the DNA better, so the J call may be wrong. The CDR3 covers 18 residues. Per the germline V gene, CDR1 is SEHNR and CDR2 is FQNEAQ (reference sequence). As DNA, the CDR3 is TGTGCCAGCAGCTTAGCCCCCGCCAGGGCAGGGCCCTCCTACGAGCAGTACTTC. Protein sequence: CASSLAPARAGPSYEQYF.

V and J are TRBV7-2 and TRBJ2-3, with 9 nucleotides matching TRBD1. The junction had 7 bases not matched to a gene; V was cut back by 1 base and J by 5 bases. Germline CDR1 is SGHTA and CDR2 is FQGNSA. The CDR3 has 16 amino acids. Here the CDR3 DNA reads TGTGCCAGCAGCTTAGTCGGGACAGGGTTCGGAGATACGCAGTATTTT. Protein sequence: CASSLVGTGFGDTQYF.

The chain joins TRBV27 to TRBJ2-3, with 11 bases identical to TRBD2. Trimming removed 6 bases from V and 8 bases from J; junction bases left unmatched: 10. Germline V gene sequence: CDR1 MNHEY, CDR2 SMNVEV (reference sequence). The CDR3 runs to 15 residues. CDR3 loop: CASRVLAGAAGTQYF. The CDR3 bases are TGTGCCAGCAGGGTACTAGCGGGAGCAGCGGGTACGCAGTATTTT.

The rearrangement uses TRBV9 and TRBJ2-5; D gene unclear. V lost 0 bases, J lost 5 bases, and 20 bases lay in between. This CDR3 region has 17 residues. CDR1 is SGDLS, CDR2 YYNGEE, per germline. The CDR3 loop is CASSVGPRLTEAETQYF. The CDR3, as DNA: TGTGCCAGCAGCGTAGGACCCCGCCTAACTGAAGCGGAGACCCAGTACTTC.

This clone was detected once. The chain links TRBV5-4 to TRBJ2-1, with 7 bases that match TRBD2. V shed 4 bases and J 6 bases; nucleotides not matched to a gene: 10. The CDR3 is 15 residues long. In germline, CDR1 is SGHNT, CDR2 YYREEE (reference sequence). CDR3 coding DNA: TGTGCCAGCAGCACCTGGAGCGGGACCCTCAATGAGCAGTTCTTC. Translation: CASSTWSGTLNEQFF.

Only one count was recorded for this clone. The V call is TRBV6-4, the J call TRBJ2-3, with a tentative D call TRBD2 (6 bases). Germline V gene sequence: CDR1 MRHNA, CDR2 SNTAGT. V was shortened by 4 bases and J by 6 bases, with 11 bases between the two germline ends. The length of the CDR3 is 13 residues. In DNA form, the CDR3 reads TGTGCCAGCAGTGCTGTTGCGGGGGATACGCAGTATTTT. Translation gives CASSAVAGDTQYF.

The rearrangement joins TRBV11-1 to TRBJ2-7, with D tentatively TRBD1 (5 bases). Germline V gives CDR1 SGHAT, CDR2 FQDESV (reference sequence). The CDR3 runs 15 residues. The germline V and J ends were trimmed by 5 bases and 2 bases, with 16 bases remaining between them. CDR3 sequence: CASSRIETATYEQYF. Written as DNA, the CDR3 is TGTGCCAGCAGCAGAATTGAGACAGCCACCTACGAGCAGTACTTC. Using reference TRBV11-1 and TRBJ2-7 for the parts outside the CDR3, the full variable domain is EAEVAQSPRYKITEKSQAVAFWCDPISGHATLYWYRQILGQGPELLVQFQDESVVDDSQLPKDRFSAERLKGVDSTLKIQPAELGDSAMYLCASSRIETATYEQYFGPGTRLTVT.

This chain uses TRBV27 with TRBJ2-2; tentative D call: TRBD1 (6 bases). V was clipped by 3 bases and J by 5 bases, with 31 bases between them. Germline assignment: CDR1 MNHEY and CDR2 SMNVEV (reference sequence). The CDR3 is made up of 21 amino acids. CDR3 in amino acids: CASSLLPLRPPGQSVTGELFF. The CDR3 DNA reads TGTGCCAGCAGTTTGTTACCGCTTCGACCCCCCGGACAGTCTGTTACCGGGGAGCTGTTTTTT.

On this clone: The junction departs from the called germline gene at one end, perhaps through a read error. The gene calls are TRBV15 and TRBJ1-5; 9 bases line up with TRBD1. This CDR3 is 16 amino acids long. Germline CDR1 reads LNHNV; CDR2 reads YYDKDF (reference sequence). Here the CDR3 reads CATSQGRGQGNQPQHF. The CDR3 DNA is TGTGCAACCAGCCAAGGCAGAGGACAGGGGAATCAGCCCCAGCATTTT.

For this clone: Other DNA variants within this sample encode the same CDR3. The CDR3 region is CASSVESSTDTQYF. The CDR3, as DNA: TGTGCCAGCAGCGTAGAAAGCAGCACAGATACGCAGTATTTT. The V and J genes are TRBV9 and TRBJ2-3; D is unclear. This CDR3 has 14 residues. CDR1 is SGDLS and CDR2 is YYNGEE in the germline V gene. V was cut by 0 bases and J by 0 bases, with 5 bases left in between.

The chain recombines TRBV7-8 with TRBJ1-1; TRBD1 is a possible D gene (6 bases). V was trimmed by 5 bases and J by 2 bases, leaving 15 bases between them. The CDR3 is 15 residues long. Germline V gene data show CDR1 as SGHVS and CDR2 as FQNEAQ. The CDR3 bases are TGTGCCAGCAGCCTCGTCCCGACAGGCAACACTGAAGCTTTCTTT. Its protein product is CASSLVPTGNTEAFF.

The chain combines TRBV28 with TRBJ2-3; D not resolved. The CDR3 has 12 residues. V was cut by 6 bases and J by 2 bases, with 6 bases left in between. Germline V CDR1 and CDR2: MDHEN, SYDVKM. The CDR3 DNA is TGTGCCAGCAGGCTCCCCACAGATACGCAGTATTTT. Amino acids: CASRLPTDTQYF.

The CDR3 DNA sequence: TGTGCCAGCAGCCAAGGGGCGTTAGCCAATGAGCAGTTCTTC. Translated, it gives CASSQGALANEQFF. The chain employs TRBV7-8 and TRBJ2-1; D is possibly TRBD1 (5 bases). Germline V gives CDR1 SGHVS, CDR2 FQNEAQ. Trimming shortened V by 5 bases and J by 6 bases, and 14 bases separated the two germline ends. The length of the CDR3 is 14 residues.

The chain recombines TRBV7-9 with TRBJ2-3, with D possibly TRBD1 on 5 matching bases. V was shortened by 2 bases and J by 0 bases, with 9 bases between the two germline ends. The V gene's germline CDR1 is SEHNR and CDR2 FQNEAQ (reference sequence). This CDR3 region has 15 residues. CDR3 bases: TGTGCCAGCAGCTTACACAGGTCTAGCACAGATACGCAGTATTTT. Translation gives CASSLHRSSTDTQYF.

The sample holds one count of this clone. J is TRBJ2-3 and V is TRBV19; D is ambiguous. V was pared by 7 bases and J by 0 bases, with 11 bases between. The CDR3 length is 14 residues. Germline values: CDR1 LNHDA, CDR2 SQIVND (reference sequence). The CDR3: CASTVVGSTDTQYF. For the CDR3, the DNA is TGTGCCAGTACCGTAGTCGGTAGCACAGATACGCAGTATTTT.

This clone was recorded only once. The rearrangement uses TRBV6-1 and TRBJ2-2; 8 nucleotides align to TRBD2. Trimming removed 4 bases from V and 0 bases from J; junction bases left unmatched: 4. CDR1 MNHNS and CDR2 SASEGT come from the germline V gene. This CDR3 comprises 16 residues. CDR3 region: CASSGVAGTNTGELFF. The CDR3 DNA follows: TGTGCCAGCAGTGGAGTAGCGGGAACGAACACCGGGGAGCTGTTTTTT.

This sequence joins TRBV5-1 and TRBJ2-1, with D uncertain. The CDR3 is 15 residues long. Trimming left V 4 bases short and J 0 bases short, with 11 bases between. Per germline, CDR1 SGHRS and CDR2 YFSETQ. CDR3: CASSTAVGSYNEQFF. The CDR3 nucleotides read TGCGCCAGCAGCACGGCGGTTGGCTCCTACAATGAGCAGTTCTTC.

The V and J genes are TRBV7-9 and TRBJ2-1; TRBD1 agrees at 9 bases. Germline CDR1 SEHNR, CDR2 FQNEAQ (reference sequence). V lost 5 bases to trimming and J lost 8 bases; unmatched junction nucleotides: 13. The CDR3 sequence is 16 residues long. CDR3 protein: CASSPIQGAEFYEQFF. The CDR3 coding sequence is TGTGCCAGCAGCCCTATACAGGGGGCGGAATTCTATGAGCAGTTCTTC.

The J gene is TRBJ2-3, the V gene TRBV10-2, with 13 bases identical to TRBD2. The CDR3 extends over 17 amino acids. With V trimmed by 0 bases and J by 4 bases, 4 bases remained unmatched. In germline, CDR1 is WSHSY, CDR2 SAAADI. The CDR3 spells CASSESVGLAGADTQYF. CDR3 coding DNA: TGCGCCAGCAGTGAGTCCGTCGGACTAGCGGGAGCAGATACGCAGTATTTT.

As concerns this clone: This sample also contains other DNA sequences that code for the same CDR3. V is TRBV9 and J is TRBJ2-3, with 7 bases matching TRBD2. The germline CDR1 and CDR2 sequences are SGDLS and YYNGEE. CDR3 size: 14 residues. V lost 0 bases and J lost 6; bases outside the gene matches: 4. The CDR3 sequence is CASSVGLAADTQYF. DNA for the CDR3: TGTGCCAGCAGCGTAGGGCTAGCGGCGGATACGCAGTATTTT. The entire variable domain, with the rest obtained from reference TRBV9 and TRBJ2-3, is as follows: DSGVTQTPKHLITATGQRVTLRCSPRSGDLSVYWYQQSLDQGLQFLIQYYNGEERAKGNILERFSAQQFPDLHSELNLSSLELGDSALYFCASSVGLAADTQYFGPGTRLTVL.

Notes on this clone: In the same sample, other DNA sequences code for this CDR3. The CDR3 region has the DNA TGCGCCAGCAGCTCCGGGACTCTATACAATGAGCAGTTCTTC. Translation: CASSSGTLYNEQFF. The chain combines TRBV5-1 with TRBJ2-1; the D gene is possibly TRBD2 (6 bases). V gave up 3 bases and J gave up 4 bases, with 11 bases separating them. Germline values: CDR1 SGHRS, CDR2 YFSETQ. The CDR3 contains 14 residues.

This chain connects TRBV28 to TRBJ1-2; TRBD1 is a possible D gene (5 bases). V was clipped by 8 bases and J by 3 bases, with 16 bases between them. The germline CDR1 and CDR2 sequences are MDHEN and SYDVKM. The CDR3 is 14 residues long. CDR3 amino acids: CASRPQGLYYGYTF. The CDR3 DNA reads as TGTGCCAGCCGCCCCCAGGGATTGTACTATGGCTACACCTTC.

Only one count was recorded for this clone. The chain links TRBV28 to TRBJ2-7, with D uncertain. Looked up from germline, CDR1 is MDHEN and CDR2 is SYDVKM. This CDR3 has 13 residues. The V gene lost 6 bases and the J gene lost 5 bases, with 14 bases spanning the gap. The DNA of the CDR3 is TGTGCCAGCAGAGAGGCTAGGGTCAACGAGCAGTACTTC. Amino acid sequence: CASREARVNEQYF.